A single sample is the source of the 21 T cell receptor beta chains below, sequenced in a study of blood T cell repertoires in COVID-19. Assay: immunoSEQ multiplex PCR; the TCRdb copy retains only in-frame clones and omits some. The table records roughly 61,000 clones, about 84% of them present only once. The sample taken for sequencing was peripheral blood. The receptors stem from a man aged 35 to 55 with active COVID-19.

The chain has TRBV5-1 and TRBJ2-5; 7 positions agree with TRBD2. Trimming at V came to 2 bases and at J to 1 base, leaving 2 bases not matched to a gene. CDR1 is SGHRS and CDR2 is YFSETQ in the germline V gene. The CDR3 spans 14 residues. CDR3 in DNA: TGCGCCAGCAGCTTTGGGACTACCCAAGAGACCCAGTACTTC. This codes for CASSFGTTQETQYF.

This chain connects TRBV7-9 to TRBJ2-2; tentative D call: TRBD2 (6 bases). CDR3 size: 15 residues. Trimming shortened V by 2 bases and J by 6 bases, and 13 bases separated the two germline ends. Germline CDR1 reads SEHNR; CDR2 reads FQNEAQ (reference sequence). The CDR3: CASSLQDPGAGELFF. In DNA, the CDR3 is TGTGCCAGCAGCTTACAGGACCCGGGGGCCGGGGAGCTGTTTTTT.

The J gene is TRBJ2-1, the V gene TRBV18; the D is unclear. The V end was cut by 3 bases, the J end by 1 base, with 19 bases between. The CDR3 spans 18 residues. The germline V gene encodes CDR1 KGHSH and CDR2 LQKENI. The CDR3 loop reads CASSPYLKPERSYNEQFF. CDR3 nucleotides: TGTGCCAGCTCACCCTATTTGAAGCCGGAGAGGTCCTACAATGAGCAGTTCTTC. Looking up the rest from reference TRBV18 and TRBJ2-1 gives the full variable domain: NAGVMQNPRHLVRRRGQEARLRCSPMKGHSHVYWYRQLPEEGLKFMVYLQKENIIDESGMPKERFSAEFPKEGPSILRIQQVVRGDSAAYFCASSPYLKPERSYNEQFFGPGTRLTVL.

The rearrangement links TRBV5-4 to TRBJ2-7; D is possibly TRBD2 (6 bases). The CDR3 has 15 amino acids. Trimming pared 4 bases from V and 2 bases from J, leaving 16 bases between. Per germline, CDR1 SGHNT and CDR2 YYREEE (reference sequence). CDR3 DNA: TGTGCCAGCAGCCCTGGGGGAGGATTAACCTACGAGCAGTACTTC. Translation gives CASSPGGGLTYEQYF.

CDR3 DNA sequence: TGTGCCAGCAGCCAAGGTCCACGGAGCGCCTACAATGAGCAGTTCTTC. Its translation: CASSQGPRSAYNEQFF. The chain joins TRBV3-1 (or the pseudogene TRBV3-2) to TRBJ2-1; D gene unclear. Trimming pared 1 base from V and 2 bases from J, leaving 12 bases between. Looked up from germline, CDR1 is LGHDT and CDR2 is YNNKEL (reference sequence). This CDR3 contains 16 residues.

The CDR3 region is CASSLGLARTGELFF. The CDR3 DNA reads as TGTGCCAGCAGCCTGGGACTAGCCCGGACCGGGGAGCTGTTTTTT. The gene calls are TRBV4-2 and TRBJ2-2; TRBD2 matches 9 bases. Germline V gene data show CDR1 as LGHNA and CDR2 as YNFKEQ. The CDR3 length is 15 residues. The V and J ends lost 4 bases and 5 bases, in that order; junction bases with no gene match: 5.

CDR3 nucleotides: TGTGCCAGCAGTGAAACACACCTCATCTATGGCTACACCTTC. This translates into CASSETHLIYGYTF. The genes are TRBV25-1 and TRBJ1-2; D gene uncertain. There are 14 residues in the CDR3. V lost 2 bases, J lost 4 bases, and 11 bases lay in between. Germline values: CDR1 MGHDK, CDR2 SYGVNS.

The V and J genes are TRBV6-5 and TRBJ1-1; D call uncertain. The V and J ends lost 0 bases and 4 bases respectively, with 9 bases between them. Germline CDR1 MNHEY, CDR2 SVGAGI. This CDR3 region has 14 residues. The CDR3 here is CASSYSTPGTEAFF. CDR3 nucleotide sequence: TGTGCCAGCAGTTACTCGACTCCGGGCACTGAAGCTTTCTTT.

The rearrangement joins TRBV3-1 (or the pseudogene TRBV3-2) to TRBJ1-1, with D unresolved. V was trimmed by 4 bases and J by 4 bases, leaving 10 bases between them. Germline CDR1 LGHDT, CDR2 YNNKEL (reference sequence). This CDR3 is built from 13 residues. This CDR3 is CASSPGRLTEAFF. CDR3 bases: TGTGCCAGCAGCCCGGGGAGGCTCACTGAAGCTTTCTTT.

This chain joins TRBV7-6 and TRBJ2-1, with 7 bases identical to TRBD1. Looked up from germline, CDR1 is SGHVS and CDR2 is FNYEAQ. Losses at the gene ends were 5 bases for V and 1 base for J; bases not matched to a gene: 8. The CDR3 runs to 16 residues. CDR3 amino acids: CASSPRQGWSYNEQFF. DNA for the CDR3: TGTGCCAGCAGCCCTCGACAGGGTTGGTCCTACAATGAGCAGTTCTTC. The variable domain in full, with the rest retrieved from reference TRBV7-6 and TRBJ2-1, is GAGVSQSPRYKVTKRGQDVALRCDPISGHVSLYWYRQALGQGPEFLTYFNYEAQQDKSGLPNDRFSAERPEGSISTLTIQRTEQRDSAMYRCASSPRQGWSYNEQFFGPGTRLTVL.

The V and J genes are TRBV7-9 and TRBJ2-2, with 10 bases aligning to TRBD2. Germline values: CDR1 SEHNR, CDR2 FQNEAQ (reference sequence). This CDR3 is 16 amino acids long. The junction had 9 bases not matched to a gene; V was cut back by 4 bases and J by 7 bases. The CDR3 protein is CASSSWREREGGELFF. The CDR3 DNA reads TGTGCCAGCAGCTCCTGGCGCGAGCGGGAGGGCGGGGAGCTGTTTTTT.

The chain links TRBV10-2 to TRBJ2-7; TRBD2 aligns across 8 bases. Losses at the gene ends were 6 bases for V and 4 bases for J; bases not matched to a gene: 5. Germline V gene sequence: CDR1 WSHSY, CDR2 SAAADI. This CDR3 region has 13 residues. CDR3 protein: CASSPGREYEQYF. Here the CDR3 DNA reads TGCGCCAGCAGCCCCGGGAGGGAATACGAGCAGTACTTC.

This clone was counted between two and nine times. V gene TRBV4-2 combines with J gene TRBJ1-5; D remains unclear. Trimming removed 1 base at V and 5 bases at J, with 6 bases between. Germline CDR1 is LGHNA and CDR2 is YNFKEQ. This CDR3 contains 13 residues. CDR3 nucleotide sequence: TGTGCCAGCAGCCAAGTTCGTGATCAGCCCCAGCATTTT. Translated, it gives CASSQVRDQPQHF.

The rearrangement uses TRBV10-1 and TRBJ1-5; D might be TRBD1 (5 bases). There are 13 residues in the CDR3. The germline gives CDR1 WNHNN, CDR2 SYGVQD (reference sequence). V was clipped by 11 bases and J by 11 bases, with 22 bases between them. This CDR3 reads CAGTRDPRWAQHF. In DNA, the CDR3 is TGCGCCGGGACTAGGGACCCCCGGTGGGCCCAGCATTTT.

The rearrangement joins TRBV27 to TRBJ2-4, with D perhaps TRBD2 (6 bases). CDR3 size: 16 residues. Germline V lookup: CDR1 MNHEY, CDR2 SMNVEV (reference sequence). Deletions cut 5 bases from V and 7 bases from J, with 21 bases between. The CDR3 sequence: CASSLFSGYRGNIQYF. The DNA of the CDR3 is TGTGCCAGCAGTCTCTTCTCAGGGTACCGGGGGAACATTCAGTACTTC.

The chain employs TRBV28 and TRBJ2-3; 8 bases match TRBD1. The J segment lost 8 bases and the V segment lost 6 bases, leaving 16 bases of the junction unmatched. The CDR3 is made up of 16 amino acids. Germline V lookup: CDR1 MDHEN, CDR2 SYDVKM. Here the CDR3 DNA reads TGTGCCAGCAGCCCCCGGAGCAGGGGGCGAGCTGGTACGCAGTATTTT. It is translated as CASSPRSRGRAGTQYF.

The rearrangement links TRBV5-1 to TRBJ2-7; maybe TRBD1 (5 bases). This CDR3 has 14 residues. Per germline, CDR1 SGHRS and CDR2 YFSETQ. Trimming removed 0 bases from V and 3 bases from J, with 10 bases in between. DNA for the CDR3: TGCGCCAGCAGCTTGGGACAGAGCTACTACGAGCAGTACTTC. Translation: CASSLGQSYYEQYF.

Many counts were recorded for this clone. The rearrangement joins TRBV6-1 to TRBJ1-2; 8 bases align to TRBD1. The CDR3 is 15 residues long. Per the germline V gene, CDR1 is MNHNS and CDR2 is SASEGT. V lost 3 bases, J lost 3 bases, and 6 bases stayed unmatched. This CDR3 is CASSDRTGWYYGYTF. The CDR3 DNA sequence: TGTGCCAGCAGTGACCGGACAGGGTGGTACTATGGCTACACCTTC.

The chain joins TRBV20-1 to TRBJ2-1; D not certain. V was trimmed by 3 bases and J by 3 bases, leaving 15 bases between them. Germline loops: CDR1 DFQATT, CDR2 SNEGSKA (reference sequence). The CDR3 has 15 residues. For the CDR3, the DNA is TGCAGTGCTAGTTCCGACTTCGAGTTCTACAATGAGCAGTTCTTC. Protein: CSASSDFEFYNEQFF.

The V call is TRBV9, the J call TRBJ2-3; possibly TRBD1 for D (6 bases). CDR1 is SGDLS, CDR2 YYNGEE, per germline. This CDR3 comprises 15 residues. Trimming removed 4 bases at V and 0 bases at J, with 12 bases between. CDR3: CASSSWTASTDTQYF. In nucleotides, the CDR3 is TGTGCCAGCAGCTCTTGGACAGCTAGCACAGATACGCAGTATTTT. Using reference TRBV9 and TRBJ2-3 for the parts outside the CDR3, the full variable domain is DSGVTQTPKHLITATGQRVTLRCSPRSGDLSVYWYQQSLDQGLQFLIQYYNGEERAKGNILERFSAQQFPDLHSELNLSSLELGDSALYFCASSSWTASTDTQYFGPGTRLTVL.

The chain couples TRBV28 to TRBJ2-7; TRBD1 is a possible D gene (5 bases). Trimming left V 6 bases short and J 3 bases short, with 18 bases between. This CDR3 comprises 15 residues. Germline CDR1 MDHEN, CDR2 SYDVKM. Here the CDR3 reads CASSTTAEGDYEQYF. The CDR3 coding sequence is TGTGCCAGCAGCACCACTGCGGAAGGGGACTACGAGCAGTACTTC. The full variable domain, completed using reference TRBV28 and TRBJ2-7, is DVKVTQSSRYLVKRTGEKVFLECVQDMDHENMFWYRQDPGLGLRLIYFSYDVKMKEKGDIPEGYSVSREKKERFSLILESASTNQTSMYLCASSTTAEGDYEQYFGPGTRLTVT.